Each of the 19 T cell receptor beta chains below was sequenced from the same sample in a study of T cell responses to AZD1222 COVID-19 vaccine. The table came from immunoSEQ multiplex PCR; TCRdb's copy has only in-frame clones and leaves some out. The repertoire holds tens of thousands of clones, with 82% as singletons. The sample consisted of peripheral blood, taken on day 0 of AZD1222 vaccination. Receptors originate from an adult in good health.

The count of this clone is one. The chain combines TRBV19 with TRBJ1-1, with TRBD1 identical over 9 bases. V shed 8 bases and J 0 bases; nucleotides not matched to a gene: 4. The CDR3 runs to 14 residues. The V gene's germline CDR1 is LNHDA and CDR2 SQIVND (reference sequence). As DNA, the CDR3 is TGTGCCAGTCGGGACAGGGATCTGAACACTGAAGCTTTCTTT. Protein sequence: CASRDRDLNTEAFF.

The V and J genes are TRBV9 and TRBJ2-2; the match to TRBD2 covers 14 bases. This CDR3 has 16 amino acids. Germline V gives CDR1 SGDLS, CDR2 YYNGEE. Unmatched junction bases numbered 3, after V lost 4 bases and J lost 4 bases. CDR3 residues: CASSPGTSGGTGELFF. As DNA, the CDR3 is TGTGCCAGCAGCCCCGGGACTAGCGGGGGCACCGGGGAGCTGTTTTTT.

This chain links TRBV5-4 with TRBJ2-5; D perhaps matches TRBD2 (6 bases). V gave up 1 base and J gave up 3 bases, with 16 bases separating them. The CDR3 spans 16 residues. The germline V gene has CDR1 SGHNT and CDR2 YYREEE (reference sequence). The CDR3 reads CASSLYSGWGEETQYF. DNA of the CDR3: TGTGCCAGCAGCTTGTATTCAGGCTGGGGGGAAGAGACCCAGTACTTC.

The chain has TRBV5-1 and TRBJ2-5; no clear D. Germline loops: CDR1 SGHRS, CDR2 YFSETQ. The CDR3 has 16 amino acids. Trimming removed 0 bases from V and 3 bases from J, with 15 bases in between. Here the CDR3 DNA reads TGCGCCAGCAGCTTGGTATCACTCTACGGAGAAGAGACCCAGTACTTC. Protein: CASSLVSLYGEETQYF.

J is TRBJ1-1 and V is TRBV7-8; possibly TRBD1 for D (6 bases). The CDR3 extends over 12 amino acids. Trimming removed 5 bases at V and 5 bases at J, with 9 bases between. Germline CDR1 reads SGHVS; CDR2 reads FQNEAQ. CDR3 sequence (DNA): TGTGCCAGCAGCCTCGACAGGACTGAAGCTTTCTTT. This gives the protein CASSLDRTEAFF.

For the CDR3, the DNA is TGTGCCAGCAGTACAGGGGCAGCTGAAGCTTTCTTT. It specifies CASSTGAAEAFF. This sequence joins TRBV27 and TRBJ1-1; 7 nucleotides agree with TRBD1. V lost 5 bases to trimming and J lost 6 bases; unmatched junction nucleotides: 3. Germline lookup yields CDR1 MNHEY and CDR2 SMNVEV (reference sequence). The CDR3 totals 12 residues.

The count of this clone is one. J is TRBJ2-1 and V is TRBV7-6; 7 bases fit TRBD2. Germline V CDR1 and CDR2: SGHVS, FNYEAQ. The V and J ends lost 6 bases and 4 bases, in that order; junction bases with no gene match: 6. This CDR3 is built from 14 residues. The CDR3: CASSPAGAYNEQFF. The CDR3 DNA reads TGTGCCAGCAGTCCTGCGGGAGCGTACAATGAGCAGTTCTTC.

The V and J genes are TRBV7-2 and TRBJ2-3; 8 bases are a match to TRBD2. This CDR3 is 16 amino acids long. Germline V gene sequence: CDR1 SGHTA, CDR2 FQGNSA. J was trimmed by 3 bases and V by 5 bases; bases with no gene match: 10. The DNA of the CDR3 is TGTGCCAGCAGCCCCGTTAGCGGGGCGGGGACAGATACGCAGTATTTT. It codes for CASSPVSGAGTDTQYF.

This chain links TRBV5-1 with TRBJ2-1; possible D gene TRBD2, 6 bases. CDR1 SGHRS and CDR2 YFSETQ come from the germline V gene. V lost 4 bases to trimming and J lost 3 bases, with 20 bases between them. The CDR3 length is 17 residues. As DNA, the CDR3 is TGCGCCAGCAGCCCTTATAGCGGTGCCCACCTCTACAATGAGCAGTTCTTC. This translates into CASSPYSGAHLYNEQFF.

The chain's CDR3 is CASSIAGISSPLHF. Written as DNA, the CDR3 is TGTGCCAGTAGTATCGCCGGGATCTCTTCACCCCTCCACTTT. The chain couples TRBV19 to TRBJ1-6, with unresolved D. The germline gives CDR1 LNHDA, CDR2 SQIVND (reference sequence). Trimming left V 3 bases short and J 9 bases short, with 12 bases between. There are 14 residues in the CDR3. The entire variable domain, with the rest obtained from reference TRBV19 and TRBJ1-6, is as follows: DGGITQSPKYLFRKEGQNVTLSCEQNLNHDAMYWYRQDPGQGLRLIYYSQIVNDFQKGDIAEGYSVSREKKESFPLTVTSAQKNPTAFYLCASSIAGISSPLHFGNGTRLTVT.

V and J are TRBV15 and TRBJ2-2; D perhaps matches TRBD2 (5 bases). This CDR3 has 19 amino acids. Germline CDR1 and CDR2: LNHNV and YYDKDF (reference sequence). V was pared by 0 bases and J by 3 bases, with 20 bases between. The CDR3 DNA sequence: TGTGCCACCAGCAGAGATATTGCGGCTGCGGGTAGTGACACCGGGGAGCTGTTTTTT. Amino acid sequence: CATSRDIAAAGSDTGELFF.

The genes are TRBV6-2 or TRBV6-3 and TRBJ2-1, with 9 bases aligning to TRBD2. Germline V gene lookup returns CDR1 MNHEY and CDR2 SVGEGT. The CDR3 runs 15 residues. Trimming removed 5 bases from V and 4 bases from J; junction bases left unmatched: 6. The CDR3 region is CASSPREGGYNEQFF. The CDR3 region has the DNA TGTGCCAGCAGTCCGCGGGAGGGCGGGTACAATGAGCAGTTCTTC.

This sequence joins TRBV6-2 or TRBV6-3 and TRBJ2-7, with TRBD2 matching 9 bases. V was pared by 2 bases and J by 7 bases, with 9 bases of the junction left unmatched. The CDR3 sequence is 15 residues long. Germline assignment: CDR1 MNHEY and CDR2 SVGEGT. DNA for the CDR3: TGTGCCAGCAGTTACCTGAGCGGGAGGCATCGGGAGCAGTACTTC. This sequence encodes CASSYLSGRHREQYF.

The chain employs TRBV4-3 and TRBJ2-7, with unresolved D. CDR3 length equals 14 residues. Germline V lookup: CDR1 LGHNA, CDR2 YSLEER. V gave up 5 bases and J gave up 0 bases, with 11 bases separating them. The CDR3 spells CASSSADTSYEQYF. CDR3 sequence (DNA): TGCGCCAGCAGCTCGGCGGATACCTCCTACGAGCAGTACTTC.

This clone appeared a single time. For the CDR3, the DNA is TGTGCCAGCAGCCACGGCAGCTCCTACGAGCAGTACTTC. Translation gives CASSHGSSYEQYF. The gene calls are TRBV5-6 and TRBJ2-7; D remains ambiguous. CDR1 SGHDT and CDR2 YYEEEE come from the germline V gene. CDR3 length equals 13 residues. The V end was cut by 4 bases, the J end by 0 bases, with 8 bases between. Full variable domain (remainder filled in from reference TRBV5-6 and TRBJ2-7): DAGVTQSPTHLIKTRGQQVTLRCSPKSGHDTVSWYQQALGQGPQFIFQYYEEEERQRGNFPDRFSGHQFPNYSSELNVNALLLGDSALYLCASSHGSSYEQYFGPGTRLTVT.

The CDR3: CASSGGGGRDRNEQFF. DNA of the CDR3: TGTGCCAGCAGCGGGGGGGGCGGGAGAGATAGAAATGAGCAGTTCTTC. This sequence joins TRBV5-4 and TRBJ2-1; D perhaps matches TRBD2 (7 bases). Trimming pared 4 bases from V and 7 bases from J, leaving 21 bases between. The CDR3 spans 16 residues. The germline V gene has CDR1 SGHNT and CDR2 YYREEE (reference sequence).

This chain uses TRBV29-1 with TRBJ2-2, with a weak D call TRBD2 (5 bases). Looked up from germline, CDR1 is SQVTM and CDR2 is ANQGSEA. This CDR3 contains 13 residues. V was shortened by 4 bases and J by 5 bases, with 11 bases between the two germline ends. CDR3: CSVVWSGTGELFF. CDR3 sequence (DNA): TGCAGCGTTGTGTGGTCGGGGACCGGGGAGCTGTTTTTT.

This clone was seen a single time. The chain employs TRBV30 and TRBJ1-1; a weak D match, TRBD1 (5 bases). Trimming pared 4 bases from V and 1 base from J, leaving 16 bases between. CDR3 length: 15 residues. CDR1 GTSNPN and CDR2 SVGIG come from the germline V gene (reference sequence). The CDR3 nucleotides read TGTGCCTGGAACCGCCCTCCCGGGACGAACACTGAAGCTTTCTTT. Translated: CAWNRPPGTNTEAFF.

This chain joins TRBV18 and TRBJ1-6; D is ambiguous. The V end lost 5 bases, the J end lost 6 bases, and 14 bases lay between the germline ends. This CDR3 is 15 amino acids long. The germline V gene encodes CDR1 KGHSH and CDR2 LQKENI. CDR3 DNA sequence: TGTGCCAGCTCATCGACGGAAGGTCCTAATTCACCCCTCCACTTT. Its translation is CASSSTEGPNSPLHF.